A selection of T cell receptor beta chains follows, all from one sample in a study of cytomegalovirus exposure and HLA in healthy donors. Using immunoSEQ multiplex PCR, the repertoire was profiled, and TCRdb retains in-frame clones only, with some absent. This sample has approximately 150,000 clones, with 55% to 85% found just once. The sequencing input was PBMCs. The receptor source for this set is a man aged 35 to 55 in good health and CMV-seronegative. CDR3s include the opening cysteine and the closing phenylalanine or tryptophan. A D gene is named only where the DNA matches it firmly. Rows may omit the clone size; those that give it use once, few, many or a size class.

.,.,TRBJ1-5,TRBV6-5,CASSYSGPNQPQHF,TGTGCCAGCAGTTATTCAGGGCCCAATCAGCCCCAGCATTTT
.,.,TRBJ2-3,TRBV6-6,CASRQASSTDTQYF,TGTGCCAGCAGACAGGCTTCTAGCACAGATACGCAGTATTTT
.,TRBD1,TRBJ1-6,TRBV5-4,CASSLAYGTVNSPLHF,TGTGCCAGCAGCTTGGCGTATGGGACAGTTAATTCACCCCTCCACTTT
.,.,TRBJ1-5,TRBV10-3,CAISPGLDQPQHF,TGTGCCATCTCGCCAGGGCTGGATCAGCCCCAGCATTTT
.,TRBD1,TRBJ2-5,TRBV12-5,CASGYGTGVSGSQYF,TGTGCTAGTGGTTACGGGACAGGGGTATCTGGGTCCCAGTACTTC
few,TRBD1,TRBJ2-7,TRBV28,CASSSGDRGKSEQYF,TGTGCCAGCAGCAGCGGGGACAGGGGTAAGTCCGAGCAGTACTTC
.,.,TRBJ2-7,TRBV28,CASSSPSLEQYF,TGTGCCAGCAGTTCCCCCTCCCTCGAGCAGTACTTC
.,TRBD1,TRBJ1-1,TRBV9,CASSIRGVDRDETEAFF,TGTGCCAGCAGCATAAGAGGCGTGGACAGGGATGAGACTGAAGCTTTCTTT
.,TRBD1,TRBJ1-6,TRBV5-1,CASSLTGGESPLHF,TGCGCCAGCAGCTTGACAGGGGGGGAATCACCCCTCCACTTT
.,.,TRBJ1-2,TRBV29-1,CSVSGLFNYGYTF,TGCAGCGTCTCGGGACTGTTTAACTATGGCTACACCTTC
.,TRBD2,TRBJ2-2,TRBV5-1,CASSRARGGGTGELFF,TGCGCCAGCAGCCGGGCCCGGGGGGGCGGAACCGGGGAGCTGTTTTTT
.,.,TRBJ2-2,TRBV19,CASKVLRGRGGELFF,TGTGCCAGTAAGGTTCTTCGGGGTCGAGGCGGGGAGCTGTTTTTT
few,TRBD1,TRBJ2-5,TRBV4-1,CASSQAGQGTETQYF,TGCGCCAGCAGCCAGGCTGGACAGGGCACGGAGACCCAGTACTTC
few,.,TRBJ1-2,TRBV30,CAWSAGPKQGDYGYTF,TGTGCCTGGAGTGCAGGCCCTAAACAGGGCGACTATGGCTACACCTTC
.,.,TRBJ2-1,TRBV11-2,CASSLGDFYNEQFF,TGTGCCAGCAGCTTGGGGGACTTCTACAATGAGCAGTTCTTC
.,TRBD1,TRBJ1-3,TRBV19,CASSSQGATGNTIYF,TGTGCCAGTAGTTCTCAGGGGGCTACAGGAAACACCATATATTTT
.,.,TRBJ1-2,TRBV7-2,CASSLIWESYGYTF,TGTGCCAGCAGCTTAATTTGGGAGTCCTATGGCTACACCTTC
.,TRBD1,TRBJ1-6,TRBV7-3,CASSSGQGHSPLHF,TGTGCCAGCAGCTCGGGACAGGGCCATTCACCCCTCCACTTT
.,.,TRBJ1-1,TRBV7-3,CASSQGWRTEAFF,TGTGCCAGCAGCCAGGGGTGGCGCACTGAAGCTTTCTTT
.,.,TRBJ2-3,TRBV19,CASSITGTDTQYF,TGTGCCAGTAGTATAACAGGGACAGATACGCAGTATTTT
.,TRBD2,TRBJ2-1,TRBV30,CAWAPGLANEQLF,TGTGCCTGGGCCCCGGGACTAGCGAATGAGCAGCTCTTC
.,.,TRBJ2-5,TRBV7-7,CASSLVSRGAGETQYF,TGTGCCAGCAGCTTAGTTTCCCGGGGGGCTGGGGAGACCCAGTACTTC
.,.,TRBJ1-4,TRBV2,CASRWPVSSTNEKLFF,TGTGCCAGCAGATGGCCCGTCAGTTCAACTAATGAAAAACTGTTTTTT
few,.,TRBJ2-5,TRBV5-1,CASTLFGETQYF,TGCGCCAGCACCCTGTTCGGAGAGACCCAGTACTTC
.,.,TRBJ1-5,TRBV7-8,CASSLVTGRNQPQHF,TGTGCCAGCAGCTTAGTCACAGGACGCAATCAGCCCCAGCATTTT
.,.,TRBJ2-1,TRBV4-1,CASSQVLWGGGKYNEQFF,TGCGCCAGCAGCCAAGTTCTCTGGGGCGGGGGCAAGTACAATGAGCAGTTCTTC
.,.,TRBJ2-2,TRBV28,CASSLGGQWTGELFF,TGTGCCAGCAGTTTGGGGGGACAGTGGACCGGGGAGCTGTTTTTT
.,.,TRBJ2-7,TRBV6-5,CASSYSSGVEQYF,TGTGCCAGCAGTTACTCCTCAGGGGTCGAGCAGTACTTC
.,TRBD1,TRBJ1-1,TRBV19,CASSQGTGDEAFF,TGTGCCAGTAGTCAAGGGACAGGTGATGAAGCTTTCTTT
.,TRBD1,TRBJ1-1,TRBV19,CASSYPGGNTEAFF,TGTGCCAGTAGTTACCCAGGGGGGAACACTGAAGCTTTCTTT
.,TRBD1,TRBJ2-7,TRBV2,CASSTNTEPGQGTYEQYF,TGTGCCAGCAGTACCAACACGGAGCCGGGACAGGGGACCTACGAGCAGTACTTC
.,.,TRBJ2-7,TRBV7-3,CAPREEGPEQYF,TGTGCCCCGAGGGAGGAGGGCCCCGAGCAGTACTTC
.,TRBD1,TRBJ1-2,TRBV30,CAWRTGGYGYTF,TGTGCCTGGAGGACAGGGGGCTATGGCTACACCTTC
.,TRBD1,TRBJ2-3,TRBV4-1,CAGSRGQGNPDTQYF,TGCGCCGGCAGCCGGGGACAGGGAAATCCAGATACGCAGTATTTT
few,.,TRBJ1-5,TRBV2,CASRTLEGNQPQHF,TGTGCCAGCCGAACCTTGGAGGGCAATCAGCCCCAGCATTTT
.,TRBD1,TRBJ2-5,TRBV12-5,CASAGTGAGLETQYF,TGTGCTAGTGCCGGGACAGGGGCTGGATTGGAGACCCAGTACTTC
.,.,TRBJ2-5,TRBV19,CASSIGGLGAQETQYF,TGTGCCAGTAGTATCGGGGGGCTAGGGGCTCAAGAGACCCAGTACTTC
.,.,TRBJ2-7,TRBV5-4,CASSLDGVLSYEQYF,TGTGCCAGCAGCTTGGACGGAGTCCTCTCCTACGAGCAGTACTTC
.,.,TRBJ2-7,TRBV6-1,CASSEGLSQMVVYEQYF,TGTGCCAGCAGTGAAGGCCTTTCTCAGATGGTCGTCTACGAGCAGTACTTC
.,.,TRBJ1-5,TRBV14,CASSLAGYQPQHF,TGTGCCAGCAGCCTGGCGGGGTATCAGCCCCAGCATTTT
.,TRBD2,TRBJ2-1,TRBV19,CATNELAGGPTTYNEQFF,TGTGCCACCAATGAACTAGCGGGAGGGCCAACTACCTACAATGAGCAGTTCTTC
.,TRBD1,TRBJ1-2,TRBV9,CASSVESSQGPTRHGYTF,TGTGCCAGCAGCGTAGAGTCCTCACAGGGGCCCACTCGTCATGGCTACACCTTC
.,.,TRBJ1-1,TRBV5-4,CASSLSRAGGEAFF,TGTGCCAGCAGCTTGAGCAGGGCGGGGGGTGAAGCTTTCTTT
.,.,TRBJ2-2,TRBV6-5,CASSYSRFTGELFF,TGTGCCAGCAGTTACTCGAGATTCACCGGGGAGCTGTTTTTT
.,.,TRBJ1-1,TRBV5-6,CASSLAPYGRGSEAFF,TGTGCCAGCAGCTTGGCCCCGTATGGGAGGGGCTCTGAAGCTTTCTTT
.,.,TRBJ2-5,TRBV19,CASSDRTQETQYF,TGTGCCAGTAGTGACAGAACCCAAGAGACCCAGTACTTC
.,TRBD1,TRBJ2-1,TRBV7-6,CASAGQGYNEQFF,TGTGCCAGCGCGGGACAGGGTTACAATGAGCAGTTCTTC
.,TRBD2,TRBJ2-1,TRBV10-3,CAISELASGGSYNEQFF,TGTGCCATCAGTGAATTGGCTAGCGGGGGCTCCTACAATGAGCAGTTCTTC